One sample yielded the 27 T cell receptor beta chains listed below, sequenced in a study of T and B cells in COVID-19 patients (dated by TCRdb to 2020 to 2022). The sample was run on an Illumina MiSeq. Multiplex PCR with BIOMED2 TRB-A/B primer pools was used to amplify the TRB rearrangements. TCRdb ran its own pipeline on the public reads, namely fastp trimming at Q25 and MiXCR clone calling, and kept in-frame beta chains. Rows with one shared CDR3 protein collapse into an entry with the most common genes and DNA. Present in this sample are about 14,000 distinct CDR3 sequences, more than 25% of which were seen just once. The top ten constitute approximately 6.5% of the sample. TRB repertoires were amplified using about 220-500 ng of genomic DNA isolated from blood. Sequencing was done on a sample of blood. The receptors were sampled from a human donor who had recovered from COVID-19.

The chain recombines TRBV27 with TRBJ1-2, with D possibly being TRBD1 (5 bases). There are 14 residues in the CDR3. CDR1 MNHEY and CDR2 SMNVEV come from the germline V gene (reference sequence). Trimming stripped 0 bases from V and 4 bases from J, with 9 bases between. The CDR3 is CASSLSQGSYGYTF. CDR3 nucleotide sequence: TGTGCCAGCAGTTTATCCCAGGGCTCCTATGGCTACACCTTC.

This clonotype came up once. The V call is TRBV18, the J call TRBJ1-3, with D possibly being TRBD1 (5 bases). Trimming pared 1 base from V and 3 bases from J, leaving 7 bases between. Germline V lookup: CDR1 KGHSH, CDR2 LQKENI. This CDR3 is 14 amino acids long. CDR3 coding DNA: TGTGCCAGCTCACCACAGACAGATGGAAACACCATATATTTT. Protein: CASSPQTDGNTIYF.

The sample holds a few counts of this clonotype. V gene TRBV6-2 or TRBV6-3 combines with J gene TRBJ1-4; D is possibly TRBD1 (6 bases). CDR1 is MNHEY, CDR2 SVGEGT, per germline. V lost 2 bases to trimming and J lost 7 bases, with 14 bases between them. This CDR3 has 15 residues. The CDR3 DNA follows: TGTGCCAGCAGTTACCCACCGGACAGTGGTGAAAAACTGTTTTTT. Translated, it gives CASSYPPDSGEKLFF.

By its share, this clonotype is medium-sized (0.01 to 0.1%). The chain employs TRBV19 and TRBJ2-1; D gene uncertain. The CDR3 sequence is 13 residues long. From germline, CDR1 is LNHDA and CDR2 SQIVND (reference sequence). Trimming shortened V by 0 bases and J by 6 bases, and 6 bases separated the two germline ends. DNA for the CDR3: TGTGCCAGTAGTATAGATCTTAGCAATGAGCAGTTCTTC. Amino acid sequence: CASSIDLSNEQFF.

The chain links TRBV12-3 or TRBV12-4 to TRBJ1-1; D not resolved. This CDR3 contains 14 residues. Trimming took off 0 bases at V and 5 bases at J, with 10 bases between the two ends. CDR3 coding DNA: TGTGCCAGCAGTTTAGCGGCCCTCGGAACTGAAGCTTTCTTT. Protein: CASSLAALGTEAFF.

In its sample, this clonotype ranks as medium-sized. J is TRBJ2-2 and V is TRBV29-1, with TRBD1 matching over 8 bases. This CDR3 spans 13 amino acids. After removal of 7 bases from V and 5 bases from J, the junction contained 6 bases not matched to a gene. CDR1 is SQVTM, CDR2 ANQGSEA, per germline. CDR3 loop: CSADRGLTGELFF. The CDR3 region has the DNA TGCAGCGCTGACAGGGGCTTAACCGGGGAGCTGTTTTTT.

This rearrangement joins TRBV20-1 to TRBJ2-5; 7 nucleotides line up with TRBD2. This CDR3 is 12 amino acids long. With 4 bases clipped from V and 1 base from J, the junction kept 0 bases outside the gene matches. Germline CDR1 is DFQATT and CDR2 is SNEGSKA (reference sequence). CDR3 sequence (DNA): TGCAGTGCTACTAGCGGCCAAGAGACCCAGTACTTC. As protein: CSATSGQETQYF.

This clonotype was picked up a small number of times. The chain joins TRBV13 to TRBJ2-7; possibly TRBD1 for D (6 bases). The CDR3 runs to 15 residues. The V end was cut by 4 bases, the J end by 5 bases, with 18 bases between. Germline V gene sequence: CDR1 PRHDT, CDR2 FYEKMQ (reference sequence). CDR3 DNA: TGTGCCAGCAGCTATACAGGGTTTCTGAGGAACGAGCAGTACTTC. Amino acid sequence: CASSYTGFLRNEQYF. Complete variable domain (other parts from reference TRBV13 and TRBJ2-7): AAGVIQSPRHLIKEKRETATLKCYPIPRHDTVYWYQQGPGQDPQFLISFYEKMQSDKGSIPDRFSAQQFSDYHSELNMSSLELGDSALYFCASSYTGFLRNEQYFGPGTRLTVT.

The CDR3 reads CSVGQGAYEQYF. In DNA, the CDR3 is TGCAGCGTTGGACAGGGGGCCTACGAGCAGTACTTC. The rearrangement links TRBV29-1 to TRBJ2-5; 9 nucleotides align to TRBD1. The end of the DNA aligns better with TRBJ2-7, so the J call may be wrong. The CDR3 consists of 12 residues. Germline values: CDR1 SQVTM, CDR2 ANQGSEA.

J is TRBJ2-4 and V is TRBV6-5; 9 bases map to TRBD1. Germline CDR1 and CDR2: MNHEY and SVGAGI. J gave up 8 bases and V 9 bases, and 8 bases lay outside the gene matches. The CDR3 length is 13 residues. In DNA, the CDR3 is TGTGCCAGTAAACCGGGACAGGGATACATTCAGTACTTC. Translated: CASKPGQGYIQYF.

The rearrangement uses TRBV11-1 and TRBJ2-1; 10 nucleotides align to TRBD1. The trim removed 5 bases at V and 6 bases at J, leaving 7 bases unmatched. Germline V gene data show CDR1 as SGHAT and CDR2 as FQDESV (reference sequence). The CDR3 covers 15 residues. The CDR3 loop reads CASSDQGQGFNEQFF. DNA for the CDR3: TGTGCCAGCAGCGACCAGGGACAGGGGTTCAATGAGCAGTTCTTC.

This clonotype was picked up a small number of times. The chain joins TRBV7-2 to TRBJ2-3, with 8 positions matching TRBD1. The junction had 6 bases not matched to a gene; V was cut back by 4 bases and J by 3 bases. The CDR3 extends over 15 amino acids. The germline V gene has CDR1 SGHTA and CDR2 FQGNSA. CDR3 loop: CASSSQGARTDTQYF. The CDR3 DNA sequence: TGTGCCAGCAGCTCCCAGGGGGCGAGGACAGATACGCAGTATTTT.

The chain recombines TRBV5-1 with TRBJ2-1, with D tentatively TRBD1 (6 bases). The CDR3 is 16 amino acids. Germline V lookup: CDR1 SGHRS, CDR2 YFSETQ. Trimming took 4 bases from V and 7 from J, leaving 21 bases between them. CDR3 bases: TGCGCCAGCAGCCGCCCCCCCGACAGGTCGGGTAATGAGCAGTTCTTC. As protein: CASSRPPDRSGNEQFF.

The chain carries TRBV27 and TRBJ1-2; D is undetermined. This CDR3 has 13 residues. Germline V lookup: CDR1 MNHEY, CDR2 SMNVEV (reference sequence). V dropped 6 bases and J dropped 8 bases, with 16 bases sitting between them. The CDR3 spells CASRKGVGGGYTF. The CDR3 bases are TGTGCCAGCAGAAAGGGTGTCGGAGGAGGCTACACCTTC.

The rearrangement uses TRBV7-2 and TRBJ2-1; 9 bases fit TRBD1. Germline V gene lookup returns CDR1 SGHTA and CDR2 FQGNSA. CDR3 size: 16 residues. V was clipped by 1 base and J by 7 bases; unmatched bases: 8. The CDR3 DNA sequence: TGTGCCAGCAGCTTAGGGGTCGGGACAGGGATGAATGAGCAGTTCTTC. Amino acids: CASSLGVGTGMNEQFF.

By its share, this clonotype is medium-sized. The J gene is TRBJ2-5, the V gene TRBV6-5; D is possibly TRBD1 (6 bases). V was trimmed by 7 bases and J by 1 base, leaving 13 bases between them. The CDR3 extends over 14 amino acids. Germline CDR1 MNHEY, CDR2 SVGAGI. CDR3 in DNA: TGTGCCAGCATCGACCGGGACATCCAAGAGACCCAGTACTTC. Translating gives CASIDRDIQETQYF.

On this clonotype: This sequence may be a read error, since a much larger clone differs from it by one base. The V and J genes are TRBV5-6 and TRBJ2-5; the match to TRBD2 covers 9 bases. Germline-derived CDR1 and CDR2 are SGHDT and YYEEEE. The CDR3 runs to 14 residues. The CDR3 here is CGSSLSGRRETQYF. For the CDR3, the DNA is TGTGGCAGCAGCCTCAGCGGGAGGAGAGAGACCCAGTACTTC.

In its sample, this clonotype was seen a few times. The chain recombines TRBV5-1 with TRBJ2-1; D might be TRBD2 (6 bases). Trimming took 6 bases from V and 9 from J, leaving 10 bases between them. Germline assignment: CDR1 SGHRS and CDR2 YFSETQ. The CDR3 is 11 amino acids. The CDR3 DNA reads TGCGCCAGCATACCGGGAGTTGAGCAGTTCTTC. Translated, it gives CASIPGVEQFF. The full variable domain, in which reference TRBV5-1 and TRBJ2-1 provide the parts outside the CDR3, is KAGVTQTPRYLIKTRGQQVTLSCSPISGHRSVSWYQQTPGQGLQFLFEYFSETQRNKGNFPGRFSGRQFSNSRSEMNVSTLELGDSALYLCASIPGVEQFFGPGTRLTVL.

The rearrangement uses TRBV5-1 and TRBJ1-2, with D tentatively TRBD1 (6 bases). The CDR3 is 15 residues long. Germline loops: CDR1 SGHRS, CDR2 YFSETQ. Trimming stripped 4 bases from V and 0 bases from J, with 13 bases between. The CDR3 protein is CASSPYGGTNYGYTF. Written as DNA, the CDR3 is TGCGCCAGCAGCCCATATGGGGGCACTAACTATGGCTACACCTTC.

The chain combines TRBV19 with TRBJ2-1; possible D gene TRBD2, 6 bases. The CDR3 length is 12 residues. Germline CDR1 and CDR2: LNHDA and SQIVND (reference sequence). Deletions cut 7 bases from V and 14 bases from J, with 18 bases between. CDR3 amino acids: CASTKAGPLEFF. CDR3 nucleotides: TGTGCCAGTACGAAGGCGGGACCTCTCGAGTTCTTC.

This clonotype was counted a single time. The chain combines TRBV6-2 or TRBV6-3 with TRBJ2-7; D unclear. There are 13 residues in the CDR3. Germline assignment: CDR1 MNHEY and CDR2 SVGEGT. The V end lost 0 bases, the J end lost 2 bases, and 5 bases lay between the germline ends. The CDR3: CASSYSNTYEQYF. CDR3 nucleotide sequence: TGTGCCAGCAGTTACTCGAATACCTACGAGCAGTACTTC.

V and J are TRBV5-6 and TRBJ2-5; 10 bases agree with TRBD2. Germline CDR1 SGHDT, CDR2 YYEEEE. CDR3 length: 16 amino acids. Trimming at V came to 3 bases and at J to 2 bases, leaving 7 bases not matched to a gene. Here the CDR3 reads CASSSLPSGGQETQYF. DNA of the CDR3: TGTGCCAGCAGCTCCCTTCCTAGCGGGGGACAAGAGACCCAGTACTTC.

This clonotype was seen a handful of times. The J gene is TRBJ2-1, the V gene TRBV12-3 or TRBV12-4; perhaps D is TRBD1 or TRBD2 (5 bases each). V lost 2 bases and J lost 7, with 18 bases in between. The CDR3 covers 16 residues. DNA of the CDR3: TGTGCCAGCAGTTTAATGGGGACCCCGATTGGGAATGAGCAGTTCTTC. Encoded protein: CASSLMGTPIGNEQFF.

This clonotype was picked up many times. The J gene is TRBJ1-5, the V gene TRBV19; TRBD1 matches 7 bases. The J segment lost 3 bases and the V segment lost 4 bases, leaving 6 bases of the junction unmatched. Per germline, CDR1 LNHDA and CDR2 SQIVND (reference sequence). The CDR3 contains 15 residues. CDR3 sequence: CASSTLGQINQPQHF. The CDR3 coding sequence is TGTGCCAGTAGTACCTTGGGACAGATCAATCAGCCCCAGCATTTT.

This clonotype was seen a handful of times. The chain uses TRBV18 and TRBJ1-6; no clear D. Trimming took 6 bases from V and 11 from J, leaving 14 bases between them. This CDR3 comprises 13 residues. Germline V gene sequence: CDR1 KGHSH, CDR2 LQKENI. The CDR3 DNA sequence: TGTGCCAGCTCCCTCGCCGGGCCGACACCCCTCCACTTT. It translates to CASSLAGPTPLHF.

A word on this clonotype: This may come from a read error, since a much larger clone is one base off. V gene TRBV6-2 or TRBV6-3 combines with J gene TRBJ2-7, with a tentative D call TRBD2 (6 bases). V shed 6 bases and J shed 5 bases, with 17 bases lying between them. The CDR3 spans 14 residues. Germline V CDR1 and CDR2: MNHEY, SVGEGT. The CDR3 sequence: CASSPTGVLHEQYF. CDR3 sequence (DNA): TGTGCCAGCAGCCCTACGGGGGTCCTCCACGAGCAGTACTTC.

The chain links TRBV6-5 to TRBJ2-5; the D gene is possibly TRBD2 (5 bases). The CDR3 extends over 16 amino acids. Germline CDR1 reads MNHEY; CDR2 reads SVGAGI. With 0 bases removed from V and 7 bases from J, the gap between germline ends came to 18 bases. The CDR3 loop is CASSYSKDSSSGTQYF. The CDR3 coding sequence is TGTGCCAGCAGTTACTCGAAGGATTCCTCAAGCGGGACCCAGTACTTC.